This record covers a single TCR beta chain. The library was built for alpha chains, so this beta chain is an off-target read and its size means little. Documented time point: sample taken at primary tumor resection. Frozen PBMC, nontumor lung or tumor provided whole RNA, which was sequenced unsorted. TCRdb reanalysed the 5' RACE reads using MiXCR and keeps one entry per CDR3 protein. This sample has 950 to 1,300 distinct CDR3 sequences; approximately 66% occur once, and the top ten carry 6.5% to 8%. This sample is drawn from a study of spatial heterogeneity in lung cancer. Looked up from germline, CDR1 is MNHEY and CDR2 is SVGEGT. Trimming removed 2 bases from V and 2 bases from J, with 14 bases in between. This CDR3 has 16 amino acids.

The V gene is TRBV6-2 or TRBV6-3, the J gene TRBJ2-3; D is possibly TRBD1 or TRBD2 (5 bases each). This TCR was recovered from a male donor with early-stage non-small cell lung cancer. This sample comprised PBMCs, obtained at surgery. The CDR3 nucleotides are TGTGCCAGCAGTTACGTCACCGGGACCCTCACAGATACGCAGTATTTT. It encodes CASSYVTGTLTDTQYF.